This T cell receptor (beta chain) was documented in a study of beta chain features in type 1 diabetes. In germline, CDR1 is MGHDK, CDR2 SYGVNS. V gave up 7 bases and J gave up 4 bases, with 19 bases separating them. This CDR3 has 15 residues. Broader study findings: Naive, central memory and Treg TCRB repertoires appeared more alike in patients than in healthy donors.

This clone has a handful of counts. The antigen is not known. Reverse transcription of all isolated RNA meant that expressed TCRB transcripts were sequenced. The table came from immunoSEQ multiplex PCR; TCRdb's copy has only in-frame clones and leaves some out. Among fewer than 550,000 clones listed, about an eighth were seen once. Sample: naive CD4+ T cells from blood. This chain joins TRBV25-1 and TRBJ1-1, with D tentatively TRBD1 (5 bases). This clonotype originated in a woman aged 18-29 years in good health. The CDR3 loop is CASNRPGGSATEAFF. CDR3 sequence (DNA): TGTGCCAGCAATCGCCCTGGGGGGTCCGCCACTGAAGCTTTCTTT. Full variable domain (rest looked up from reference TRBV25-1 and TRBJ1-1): EADIYQTPRYLVIGTGKKITLECSQTMGHDKMYWYQQDPGMELHLIHYSYGVNSTEKGDLSSESTVSRIRTEHFPLTLESARPSHTSQYLCASNRPGGSATEAFFGQGTRLTVV.